Presented here are 5 T cell receptor beta chains from one specimen sequenced in a study of blood T cell repertoires in COVID-19. Profiled with immunoSEQ multiplex PCR; TCRdb holds only in-frame clones, not every one. In the table there are about 290,000 clones, just under 85% of which are singletons. The sequencing input was peripheral blood. All receptors come from a woman between 45 and 65 years old with active or convalescent COVID-19.

The chain links TRBV19 to TRBJ2-7, with 7 bases that match TRBD1. The germline gives CDR1 LNHDA, CDR2 SQIVND (reference sequence). The CDR3 contains 15 residues. The junction had 11 bases not matched to a gene; V was cut back by 6 bases and J by 3 bases. The CDR3 DNA sequence: TGTGCCAGTAGCACGACAGGGAGTAGTCTCTACGAGCAGTACTTC. This codes for CASSTTGSSLYEQYF.

J is TRBJ1-5 and V is TRBV4-1, with 9 bases lining up with TRBD1. V was clipped by 4 bases and J by 7 bases; unmatched bases: 14. The V gene's germline CDR1 is MGHRA and CDR2 YSYEKL. CDR3 length: 17 residues. The CDR3 sequence: CASSPGQGLRSTQPQHF. The CDR3 nucleotides read TGCGCCAGCAGCCCTGGACAGGGGTTACGGAGCACACAGCCCCAGCATTTT.

As for this clone: This CDR3 is also generated by other DNA sequences in the sample. The chain links TRBV2 to TRBJ1-6, with 7 bases matching TRBD1. Per the germline V gene, CDR1 is SNHLY and CDR2 is FYNNEI. The junction had 7 bases not matched to a gene; V was cut back by 11 bases and J by 0 bases. This CDR3 is 15 amino acids long. Written as DNA, the CDR3 is TGTGCCTCCAGGGACAGAAGCTCCTATAATTCACCCCTCCACTTT. It encodes CASRDRSSYNSPLHF.

The chain links TRBV30 to TRBJ1-2; 10 bases align to TRBD1. Germline CDR1 GTSNPN, CDR2 SVGIG (reference sequence). J gave up 8 bases and V 1 base, and 7 bases lay outside the gene matches. This CDR3 has 14 residues. CDR3 residues: CAWSGRDRGRGYTF. Here the CDR3 DNA reads TGTGCCTGGAGTGGCAGGGACAGGGGACGGGGCTACACCTTC.

The V call is TRBV5-6, the J call TRBJ2-2, with 12 bases lining up with TRBD2. Germline CDR1 reads SGHDT; CDR2 reads YYEEEE. The CDR3 has 16 amino acids. V lost 4 bases, J lost 6 bases, and 7 bases stayed unmatched. The CDR3 nucleotides are TGTGCCAGCAGCCTTCCTAGCGGGAGGGTTTCCGGGGAGCTGTTTTTT. Translating gives CASSLPSGRVSGELFF.